This T cell receptor (beta chain) was identified in a study of beta chain features in type 1 diabetes. Of the isolated RNA, all was reverse transcribed, and so the sequenced material was expressed TCRB transcripts. Measured with immunoSEQ multiplex PCR; TCRdb has only the in-frame clones, and not every one. This table holds some 150,000 clones, around 50% found once. The CDR3 runs 16 residues. V was cut by 5 bases and J by 4 bases, with 18 bases left in between. CDR1 and CDR2 (germline): SGHTA, FQGTGA. Sequenced input: Tregs from blood. The V gene is TRBV7-3, the J gene TRBJ2-1; possibly TRBD1 for D (6 bases). This receptor was identified in a man aged 18 to 30 in good health. CDR3: CASSPTRQALYNEQFF. DNA for the CDR3: TGTGCCAGCAGCCCCACACGACAGGCCCTATACAATGAGCAGTTCTTC. Full variable domain (missing parts from reference TRBV7-3 and TRBJ2-1): GAGVSQTPSNKVTEKGKYVELRCDPISGHTALYWYRQSLGQGPEFLIYFQGTGAADDSGLPNDRFFAVRPEGSVSTLKIQRTERGDSAVYLCASSPTRQALYNEQFFGPGTRLTVL.